This T cell receptor (beta chain) was captured in a study of blood T cell repertoires in COVID-19. Study details: Acute and convalescent COVID-19 specimens originated in the United States, Italy and Spain. From T cells, B-cell-depleted T cells, or PBMCs came the material, which was cDNA or gDNA.

This CDR3 comprises 17 residues. V was cut by 6 bases and J by 0 bases, with 15 bases left in between. CDR1 and CDR2 (germline): MDHEN, SYDVKM. The authors' processing: Reference gene primer amplification yielded estimated nucleated cell counts. Sequencing used immunoSEQ multiplex PCR; TCRdb keeps in-frame clones, though not all of them. V and J calls and clone size are given by that table; D and trimming were obtained from the DNA. The sample has 180,000 or so clones; almost 90% are singletons. The sequenced sample consisted of peripheral blood. The receptor was isolated from a middle-aged man with acute or convalescent COVID-19. The chain recombines TRBV28 with TRBJ1-6; unclear D gene. CDR3 DNA: TGTGCCAGCAGAATTCAGAGGTCTCTCTCCTATAATTCACCCCTCCACTTT. It yields the protein CASRIQRSLSYNSPLHF.